Sequencing of this T cell receptor beta chain was carried out in a study of blood T cell repertoires in COVID-19. The CDR3 is 16 residues long. V shed 5 bases and J 0 bases; nucleotides not matched to a gene: 8. CDR1 is SGHVS, CDR2 FQNEAQ, per germline. The repertoire was sequenced with immunoSEQ multiplex PCR; TCRdb's copy has only in-frame clones and lacks some. The table shows about 33,000 clones, with 85% occurring only once. This sequence was found in a man aged 55 to 70 with active COVID-19. This chain uses TRBV7-8 with TRBJ2-7; 9 nucleotides align to TRBD2. Sequenced: peripheral blood. CDR3 coding DNA: TGTGCCAGCAGCCGGCGGGAGGGGTTCAGCTCCTACGAGCAGTACTTC. It encodes CASSRREGFSSYEQYF.